This T cell receptor (beta chain) was found in a study of PD-1 blockade in classical Hodgkin lymphoma. Overall study findings and caveats: Before treatment, complete responders showed about the same diversity as newly diagnosed patients.

Every patient had relapsed following autologous stem cell transplantation, and cohorts differed in brentuximab vedotin exposure. With regard to this clone: Its antigen is unidentified.

Repertoires were generated with immunoSEQ multiplex PCR, while TCRdb's copy carries only in-frame clones and drops some. The sample has about 36,000 clones, more than 65% seen once. The CDR3 runs 15 residues. The V end lost 1 base, the J end lost 1 base, and 7 bases lay between the germline ends. Germline V gene data show CDR1 as LNHNV and CDR2 as YYDKDF (reference sequence). The rearrangement joins TRBV15 to TRBJ2-2, with TRBD1 as a possible D gene (6 bases). Sequenced here: peripheral blood mononuclear cells (PBMCs), sampled before the second cycle of nivolumab. This TCR was recovered from a human donor with classical Hodgkin lymphoma. DNA of the CDR3: TGTGCCACCAGCAGAGGGGGACAGAACACCGGGGAGCTGTTTTTT. It yields the protein CATSRGGQNTGELFF.